The source of this T cell receptor (beta chain) is a study of regulatory T cells in long-lasting Graves disease. The CDR3 is 17 amino acids. V gave up 0 bases and J gave up 5 bases, with 18 bases separating them. Germline V gene lookup returns CDR1 SGHKS and CDR2 YYEKEE (reference sequence). This clonotype has a handful of counts. Its antigen is not identified. General study points: Persistent patients shared 2,741 public clonotypes among themselves. Newly diagnosed patients shared fewer, at about a thousand. Favored gene segments in persistent disease were TRBV28, TRBJ1-2 and TRBJ2-5.

Arm-PCR of CDR3 regions and iRepertoire HTBI primers were used to build TCR beta libraries. TCRdb ran MiXCR on the multiplex PCR reads and lists one entry per CDR3 protein. Of about 470,000 distinct CDR3 sequences listed, about a fifth are singletons. Time point specified: persistent/refractory GD, antithyroid drugs over 5 years with positive TRAb. Construction of the TCR library relied on RNA isolated from PBMCs. Patients with Graves' disease were diagnosed by American Thyroid Association guidelines. The receptor was isolated from a female donor with Graves disease. This sequence joins TRBV5-5 and TRBJ1-5; the D is unclear. The specimen was peripheral blood mononuclear cells (PBMCs), collected when the disease was refractory, from a patient treated with antithyroid drugs. CDR3 loop: CASSLDLPWPDDQPQHF. In nucleotides, the CDR3 is TGTGCCAGCAGCTTGGATTTACCCTGGCCGGACGATCAGCCCCAGCATTTT.